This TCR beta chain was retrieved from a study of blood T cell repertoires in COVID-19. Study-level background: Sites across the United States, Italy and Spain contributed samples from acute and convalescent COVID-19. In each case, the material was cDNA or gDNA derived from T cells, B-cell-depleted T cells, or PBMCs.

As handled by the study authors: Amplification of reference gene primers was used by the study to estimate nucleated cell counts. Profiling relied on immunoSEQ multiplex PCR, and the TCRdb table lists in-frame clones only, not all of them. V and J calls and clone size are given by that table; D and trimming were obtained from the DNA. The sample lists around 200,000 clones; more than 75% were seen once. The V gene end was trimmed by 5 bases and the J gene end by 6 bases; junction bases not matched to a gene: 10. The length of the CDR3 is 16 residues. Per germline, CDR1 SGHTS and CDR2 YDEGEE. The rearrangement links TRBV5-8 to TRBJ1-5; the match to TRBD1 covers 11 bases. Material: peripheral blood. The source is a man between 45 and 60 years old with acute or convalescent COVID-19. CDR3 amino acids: CASRPPLDRGLQPQHF. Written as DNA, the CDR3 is TGTGCCAGCAGACCCCCCCTGGACAGGGGGCTTCAGCCCCAGCATTTT.